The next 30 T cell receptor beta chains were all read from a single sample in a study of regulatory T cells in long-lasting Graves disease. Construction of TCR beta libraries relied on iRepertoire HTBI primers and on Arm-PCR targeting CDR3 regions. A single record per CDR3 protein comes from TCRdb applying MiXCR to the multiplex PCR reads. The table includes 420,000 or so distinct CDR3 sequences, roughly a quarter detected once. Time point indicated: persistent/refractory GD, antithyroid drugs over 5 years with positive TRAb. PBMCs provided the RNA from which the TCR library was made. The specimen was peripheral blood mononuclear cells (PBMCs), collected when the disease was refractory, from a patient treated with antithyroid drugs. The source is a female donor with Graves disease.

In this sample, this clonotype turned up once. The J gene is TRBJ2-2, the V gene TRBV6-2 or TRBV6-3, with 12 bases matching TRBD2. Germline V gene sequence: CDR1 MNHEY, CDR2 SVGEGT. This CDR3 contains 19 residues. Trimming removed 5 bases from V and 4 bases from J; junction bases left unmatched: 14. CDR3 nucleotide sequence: TGTGCCAGCAGTGAATTAGATCTAGCGGGAGGGCATGGCACCGGGGAGCTGTTTTTT. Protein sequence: CASSELDLAGGHGTGELFF.

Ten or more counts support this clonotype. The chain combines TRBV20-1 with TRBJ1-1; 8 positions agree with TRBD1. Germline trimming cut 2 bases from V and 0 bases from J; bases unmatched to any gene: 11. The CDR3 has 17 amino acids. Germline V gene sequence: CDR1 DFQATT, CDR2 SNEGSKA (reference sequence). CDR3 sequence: CSARMTPGGRLNTEAFF. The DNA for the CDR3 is TGCAGTGCTAGAATGACACCAGGGGGCCGTTTGAACACTGAAGCTTTCTTT.

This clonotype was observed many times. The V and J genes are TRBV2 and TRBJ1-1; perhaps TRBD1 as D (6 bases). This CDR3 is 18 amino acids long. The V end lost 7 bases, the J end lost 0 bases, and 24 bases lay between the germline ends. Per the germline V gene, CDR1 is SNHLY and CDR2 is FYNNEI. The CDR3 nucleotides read TGTGCCAGCACCTATCCCTCGGGACACGCTAGGATGAACACTGAAGCTTTCTTT. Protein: CASTYPSGHARMNTEAFF. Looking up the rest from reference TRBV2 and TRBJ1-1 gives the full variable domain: EPEVTQTPSHQVTQMGQEVILRCVPISNHLYFYWYRQILGQKVEFLVSFYNNEISEKSEIFDDQFSVERPDGSNFTLKIRSTKLEDSAMYFCASTYPSGHARMNTEAFFGQGTRLTVV.

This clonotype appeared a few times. The CDR3 DNA sequence: TGTGCCAGTAGTATAGATCATCCGGGGCGCCAGGAGACCCAGTACTTC. This encodes CASSIDHPGRQETQYF. This rearrangement joins TRBV19 to TRBJ2-5; the D call may be TRBD1 or TRBD2 (5 bases each). V was clipped by 0 bases and J by 5 bases, with 16 bases between them. Germline CDR1 is LNHDA and CDR2 is SQIVND (reference sequence). The CDR3 spans 16 residues.

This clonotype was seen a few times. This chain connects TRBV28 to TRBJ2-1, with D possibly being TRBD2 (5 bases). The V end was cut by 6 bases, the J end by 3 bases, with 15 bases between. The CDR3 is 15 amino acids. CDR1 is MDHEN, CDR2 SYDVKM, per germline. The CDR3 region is CASRRVGVNYNEQFF. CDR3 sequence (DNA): TGTGCCAGCAGACGAGTGGGAGTCAACTACAATGAGCAGTTCTTC.

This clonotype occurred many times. The CDR3 bases are TGTGCCAGCAGTTTATGGGTGATCCGGCGTCAGCCCCAGCATTTT. This sequence encodes CASSLWVIRRQPQHF. The chain recombines TRBV28 with TRBJ1-5; D ambiguous. Germline lookup yields CDR1 MDHEN and CDR2 SYDVKM. Trimming took 0 bases from V and 6 from J, leaving 12 bases between them. The CDR3 is 15 amino acids.

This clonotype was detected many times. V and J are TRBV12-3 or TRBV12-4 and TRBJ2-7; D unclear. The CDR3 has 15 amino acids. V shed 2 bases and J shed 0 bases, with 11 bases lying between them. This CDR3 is CASSLTLLGSYEQYF. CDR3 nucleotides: TGTGCCAGCAGTTTAACCCTACTGGGCTCCTACGAGCAGTACTTC.

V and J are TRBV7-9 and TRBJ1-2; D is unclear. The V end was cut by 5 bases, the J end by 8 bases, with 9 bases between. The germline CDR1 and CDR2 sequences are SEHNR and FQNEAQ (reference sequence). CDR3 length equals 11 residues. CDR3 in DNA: TGTGCCAGCAGCCTAGATAGGGGCTACACCTTC. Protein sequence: CASSLDRGYTF.

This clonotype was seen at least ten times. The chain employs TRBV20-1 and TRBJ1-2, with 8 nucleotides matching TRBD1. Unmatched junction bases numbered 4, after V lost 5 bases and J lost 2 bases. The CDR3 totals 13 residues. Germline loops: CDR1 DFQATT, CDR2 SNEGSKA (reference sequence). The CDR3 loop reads CSADRQGNYGYTF. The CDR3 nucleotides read TGCAGTGCTGACCGACAGGGGAACTATGGCTACACCTTC.

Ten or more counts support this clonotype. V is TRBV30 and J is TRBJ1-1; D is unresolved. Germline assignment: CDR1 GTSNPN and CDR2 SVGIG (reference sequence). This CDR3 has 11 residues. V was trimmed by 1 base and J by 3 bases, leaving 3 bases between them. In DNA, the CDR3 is TGTGCCTGGAGTGACTACACTGAAGCTTTCTTT. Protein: CAWSDYTEAFF.

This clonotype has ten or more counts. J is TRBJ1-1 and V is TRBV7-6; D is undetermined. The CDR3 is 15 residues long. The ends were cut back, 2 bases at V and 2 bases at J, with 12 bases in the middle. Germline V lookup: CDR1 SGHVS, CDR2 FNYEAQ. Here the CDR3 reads CASSLFSGTNTEAFF. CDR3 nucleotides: TGTGCCAGCAGCTTATTTTCTGGAACTAACACTGAAGCTTTCTTT.

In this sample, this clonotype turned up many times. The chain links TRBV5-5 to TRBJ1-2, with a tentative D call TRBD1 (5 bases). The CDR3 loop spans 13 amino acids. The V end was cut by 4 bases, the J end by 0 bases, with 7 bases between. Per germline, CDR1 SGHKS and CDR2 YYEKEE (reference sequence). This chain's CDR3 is CASSRQTNYGYTF. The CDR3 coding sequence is TGTGCCAGCAGCCGACAGACTAACTATGGCTACACCTTC.

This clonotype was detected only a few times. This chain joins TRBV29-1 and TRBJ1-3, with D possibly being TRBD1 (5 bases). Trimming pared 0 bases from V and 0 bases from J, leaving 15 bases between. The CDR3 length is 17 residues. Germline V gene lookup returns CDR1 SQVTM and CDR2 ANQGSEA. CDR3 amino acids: CSVEDRTRDPSGNTIYF. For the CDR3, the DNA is TGCAGCGTTGAAGATCGCACCCGGGACCCCTCTGGAAACACCATATATTTT.

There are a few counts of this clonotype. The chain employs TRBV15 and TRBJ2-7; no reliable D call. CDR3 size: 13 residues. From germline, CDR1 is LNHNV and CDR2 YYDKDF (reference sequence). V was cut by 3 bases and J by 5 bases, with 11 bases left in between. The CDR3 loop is CATSRDVKNEQYF. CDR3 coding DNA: TGTGCCACCAGCAGGGACGTAAAAAACGAGCAGTACTTC.

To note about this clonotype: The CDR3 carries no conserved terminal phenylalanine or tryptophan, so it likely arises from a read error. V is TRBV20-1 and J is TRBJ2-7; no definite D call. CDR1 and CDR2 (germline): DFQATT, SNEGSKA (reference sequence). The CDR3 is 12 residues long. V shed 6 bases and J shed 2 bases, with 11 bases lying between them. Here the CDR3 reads CSAVAKPYEQYC. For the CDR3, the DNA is TGCAGTGCCGTGGCAAAGCCCTACGAGCAGTACTGC.

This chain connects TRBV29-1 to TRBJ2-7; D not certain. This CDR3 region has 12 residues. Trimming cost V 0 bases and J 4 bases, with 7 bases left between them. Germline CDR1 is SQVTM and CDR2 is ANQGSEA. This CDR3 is CSVEERTYEQYF. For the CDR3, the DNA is TGCAGCGTTGAAGAACGCACGTACGAGCAGTACTTC.

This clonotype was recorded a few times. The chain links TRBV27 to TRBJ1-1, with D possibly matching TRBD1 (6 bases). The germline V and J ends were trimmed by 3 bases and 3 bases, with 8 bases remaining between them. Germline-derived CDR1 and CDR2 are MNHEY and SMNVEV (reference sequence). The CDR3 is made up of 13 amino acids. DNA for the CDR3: TGTGCCAGCAGTTTGGGGGCGGACACTGAAGCTTTCTTT. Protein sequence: CASSLGADTEAFF.

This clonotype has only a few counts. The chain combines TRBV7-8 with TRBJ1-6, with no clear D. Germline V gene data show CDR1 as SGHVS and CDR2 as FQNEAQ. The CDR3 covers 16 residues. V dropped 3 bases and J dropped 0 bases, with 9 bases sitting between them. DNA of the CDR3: TGTGCCAGCAGCTTCTCACAGAGCTCCTATAATTCACCCCTCCACTTT. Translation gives CASSFSQSSYNSPLHF.

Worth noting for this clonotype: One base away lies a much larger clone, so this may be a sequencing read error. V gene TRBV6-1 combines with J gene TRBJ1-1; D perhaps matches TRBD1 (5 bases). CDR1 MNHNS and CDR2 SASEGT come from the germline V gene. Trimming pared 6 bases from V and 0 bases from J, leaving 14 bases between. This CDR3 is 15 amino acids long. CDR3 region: CASRTGGALNTEAFF. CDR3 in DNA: TGTGCCAGCAGGACCGGTGGGGCCTTGAACACTGAAGCTTTCTTT.

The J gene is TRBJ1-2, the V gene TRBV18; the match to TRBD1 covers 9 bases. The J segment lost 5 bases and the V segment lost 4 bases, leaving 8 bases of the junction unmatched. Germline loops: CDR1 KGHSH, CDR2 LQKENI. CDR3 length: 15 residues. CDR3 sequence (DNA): TGTGCCAGCTCACGAACTGACGGACAGGGGTATGGCTACACCTTC. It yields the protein CASSRTDGQGYGYTF. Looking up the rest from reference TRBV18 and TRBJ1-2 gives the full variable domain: NAGVMQNPRHLVRRRGQEARLRCSPMKGHSHVYWYRQLPEEGLKFMVYLQKENIIDESGMPKERFSAEFPKEGPSILRIQQVVRGDSAAYFCASSRTDGQGYGYTFGSGTRLTVV.

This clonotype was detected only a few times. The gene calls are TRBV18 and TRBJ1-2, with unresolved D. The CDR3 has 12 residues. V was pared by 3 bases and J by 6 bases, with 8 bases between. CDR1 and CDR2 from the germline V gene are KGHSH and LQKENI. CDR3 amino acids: CASSPGPDGYTF. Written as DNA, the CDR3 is TGTGCCAGCTCACCTGGGCCGGATGGCTACACCTTC. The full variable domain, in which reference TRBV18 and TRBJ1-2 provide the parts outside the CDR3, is NAGVMQNPRHLVRRRGQEARLRCSPMKGHSHVYWYRQLPEEGLKFMVYLQKENIIDESGMPKERFSAEFPKEGPSILRIQQVVRGDSAAYFCASSPGPDGYTFGSGTRLTVV.

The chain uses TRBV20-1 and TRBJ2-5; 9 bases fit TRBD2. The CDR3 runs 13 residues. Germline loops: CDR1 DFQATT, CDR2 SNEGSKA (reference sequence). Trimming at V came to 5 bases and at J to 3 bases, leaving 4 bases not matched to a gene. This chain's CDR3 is CSAPLAGEETQYF. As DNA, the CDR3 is TGCAGTGCTCCTTTAGCGGGAGAAGAGACCCAGTACTTC.

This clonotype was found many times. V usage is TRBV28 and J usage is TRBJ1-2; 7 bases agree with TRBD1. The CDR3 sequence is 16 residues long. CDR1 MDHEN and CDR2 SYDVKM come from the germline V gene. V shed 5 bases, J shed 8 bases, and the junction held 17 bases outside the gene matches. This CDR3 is CASSDPSTGYSWGYTF. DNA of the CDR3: TGTGCCAGCAGTGACCCCTCGACAGGGTATTCTTGGGGCTACACCTTC.

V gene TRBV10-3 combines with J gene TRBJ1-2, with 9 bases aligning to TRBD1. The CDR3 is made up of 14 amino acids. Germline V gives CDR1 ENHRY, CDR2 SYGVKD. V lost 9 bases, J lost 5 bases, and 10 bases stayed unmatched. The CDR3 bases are TGTGCCATATTAAAGACAGGGGGGAAGTATGGCTACACCTTC. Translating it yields CAILKTGGKYGYTF.

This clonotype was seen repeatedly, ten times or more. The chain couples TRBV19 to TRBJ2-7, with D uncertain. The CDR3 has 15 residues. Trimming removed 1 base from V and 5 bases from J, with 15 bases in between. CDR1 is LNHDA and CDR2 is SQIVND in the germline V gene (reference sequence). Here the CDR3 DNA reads TGTGCCAGTAGTATAGCACAATCCTTAACCCACGAGCAGTACTTC. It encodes CASSIAQSLTHEQYF.

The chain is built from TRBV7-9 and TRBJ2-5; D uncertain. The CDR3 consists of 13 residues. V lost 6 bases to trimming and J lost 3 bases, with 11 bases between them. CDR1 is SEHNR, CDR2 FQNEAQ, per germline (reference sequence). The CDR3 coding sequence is TGTGCCAGCAGACCCTGGGCAGAAGAGACCCAGTACTTC. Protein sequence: CASRPWAEETQYF.

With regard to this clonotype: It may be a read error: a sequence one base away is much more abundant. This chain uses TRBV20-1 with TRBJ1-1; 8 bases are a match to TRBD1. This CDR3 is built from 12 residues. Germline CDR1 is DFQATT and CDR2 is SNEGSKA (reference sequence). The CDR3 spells CRADRGNTEALF. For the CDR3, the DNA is TGCAGAGCTGACAGGGGAAACACTGAAGCTCTCTTT.

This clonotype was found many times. CDR3 bases: TGTGCCAGCAGTTTTCGCCCCAAGTTAAAACCGAACCCCTCCTACAATGAGCAGTTCTTC. It is translated as CASSFRPKLKPNPSYNEQFF. The chain carries TRBV12-3 or TRBV12-4 and TRBJ2-1; no definite D call. The CDR3 runs to 20 residues. Trimming pared 3 bases from V and 0 bases from J, leaving 24 bases between.

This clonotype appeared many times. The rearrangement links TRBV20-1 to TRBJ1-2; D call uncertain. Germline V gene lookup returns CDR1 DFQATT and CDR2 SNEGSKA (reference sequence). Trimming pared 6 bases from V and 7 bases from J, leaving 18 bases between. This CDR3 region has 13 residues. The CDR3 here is CSARHGVLSGYTF. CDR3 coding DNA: TGCAGTGCGAGACACGGGGTTCTCAGTGGCTACACCTTC.

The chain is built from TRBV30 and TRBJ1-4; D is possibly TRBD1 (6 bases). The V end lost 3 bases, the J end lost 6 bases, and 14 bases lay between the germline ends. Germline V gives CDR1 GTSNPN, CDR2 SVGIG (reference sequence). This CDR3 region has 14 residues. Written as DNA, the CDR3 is TGTGCCTGGAGCCGGACAGAAGGTGATGAAAAACTGTTTTTT. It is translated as CAWSRTEGDEKLFF.